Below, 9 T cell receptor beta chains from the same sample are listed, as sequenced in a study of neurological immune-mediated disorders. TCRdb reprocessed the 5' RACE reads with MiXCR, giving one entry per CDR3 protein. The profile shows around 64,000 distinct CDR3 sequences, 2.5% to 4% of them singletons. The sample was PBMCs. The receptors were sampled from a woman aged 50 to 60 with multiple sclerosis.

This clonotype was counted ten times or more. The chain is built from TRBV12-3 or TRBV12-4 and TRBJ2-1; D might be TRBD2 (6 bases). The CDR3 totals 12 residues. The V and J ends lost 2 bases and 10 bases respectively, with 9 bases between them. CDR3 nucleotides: TGTGCCAGCAGTTTAATGGGGGGAGAGCAGTTCTTC. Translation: CASSLMGGEQFF.

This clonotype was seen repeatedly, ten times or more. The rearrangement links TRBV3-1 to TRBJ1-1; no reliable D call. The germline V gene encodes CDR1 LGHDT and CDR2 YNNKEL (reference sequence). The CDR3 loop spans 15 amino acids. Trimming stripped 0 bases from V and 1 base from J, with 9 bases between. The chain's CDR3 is CASSQDDRENTEAFF. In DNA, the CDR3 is TGTGCCAGCAGCCAAGATGACCGGGAGAACACTGAAGCTTTCTTT.

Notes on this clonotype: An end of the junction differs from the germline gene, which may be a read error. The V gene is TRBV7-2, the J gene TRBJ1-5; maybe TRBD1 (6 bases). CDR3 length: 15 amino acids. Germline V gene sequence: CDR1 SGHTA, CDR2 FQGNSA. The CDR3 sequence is CASSLAWGRNQPQNF. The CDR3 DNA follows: TGTGCCAGCAGCTTAGCGTGGGGGCGCAATCAGCCCCAGAATTTT.

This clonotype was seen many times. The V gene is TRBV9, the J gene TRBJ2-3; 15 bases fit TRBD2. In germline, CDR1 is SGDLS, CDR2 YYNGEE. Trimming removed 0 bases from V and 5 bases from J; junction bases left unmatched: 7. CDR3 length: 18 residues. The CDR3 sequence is CASSVAWTSGGAEDTQYF. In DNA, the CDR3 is TGTGCCAGCAGCGTAGCTTGGACTAGCGGGGGGGCAGAAGATACGCAGTATTTT.

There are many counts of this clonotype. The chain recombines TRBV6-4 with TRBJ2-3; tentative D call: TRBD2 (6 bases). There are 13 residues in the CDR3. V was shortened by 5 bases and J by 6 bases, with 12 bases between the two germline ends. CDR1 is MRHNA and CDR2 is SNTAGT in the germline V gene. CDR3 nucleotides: TGTGCCAGCAGTTCTACTAGCATCGATACGCAGTATTTT. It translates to CASSSTSIDTQYF.

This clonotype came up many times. This chain's CDR3 is CSARTGEKLFF. CDR3 coding DNA: TGCAGCGCCCGAACAGGGGAAAAACTGTTTTTT. J is TRBJ1-4 and V is TRBV29-1; TRBD1 might be the D (6 bases). Trimming pared 7 bases from V and 8 bases from J, leaving 11 bases between. Germline V gene sequence: CDR1 SQVTM, CDR2 ANQGSEA. The CDR3 has 11 amino acids. The whole variable domain, filled in from reference TRBV29-1 and TRBJ1-4, reads SAVISQKPSRDICQRGTSLTIQCQVDSQVTMMFWYRQQPGQSLTLIATANQGSEATYESGFVIDKFPISRPNLTFSTLTVSNMSPEDSSIYLCSARTGEKLFFGSGTQLSVL.

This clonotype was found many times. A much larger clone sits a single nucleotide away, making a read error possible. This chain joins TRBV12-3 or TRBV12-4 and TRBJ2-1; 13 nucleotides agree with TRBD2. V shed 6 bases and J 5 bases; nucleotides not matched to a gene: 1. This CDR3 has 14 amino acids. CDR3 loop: CASSGTSGDNEQFF. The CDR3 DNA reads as TGTGCCAGCAGCGGGACTAGCGGGGACAATGAGCAGTTCTTC.

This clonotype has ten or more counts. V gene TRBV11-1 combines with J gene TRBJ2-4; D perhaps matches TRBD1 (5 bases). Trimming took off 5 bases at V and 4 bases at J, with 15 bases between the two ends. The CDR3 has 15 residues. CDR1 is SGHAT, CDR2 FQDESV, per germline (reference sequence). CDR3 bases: TGTGCCAGCAGCCCCAGGGCTGGTGTAAAAAACATTCAGTACTTC. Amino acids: CASSPRAGVKNIQYF.

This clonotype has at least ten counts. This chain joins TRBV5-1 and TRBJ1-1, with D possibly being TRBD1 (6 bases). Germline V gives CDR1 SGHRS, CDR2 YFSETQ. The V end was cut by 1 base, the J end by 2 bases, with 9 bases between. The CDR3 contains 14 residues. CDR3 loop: CASSLMGQNTEAFF. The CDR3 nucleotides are TGCGCCAGCAGCTTGATGGGACAAAACACTGAAGCTTTCTTT.